The sequence of this T cell receptor (beta chain) was determined in a study of T cell clonotyping in hematopoietic cell transplantation. There are 14 residues in the CDR3. Germline CDR1 reads ENHRY; CDR2 reads SYGVKD. Trimming pared 8 bases from V and 0 bases from J, leaving 13 bases between. Findings and limits, study-wide: After transplant, recipient diversity fell while pathologically expanded clonotypes grew through day 180. Cells were unsorted, so CD4 and CD8 contributions were not separated.

Noted time point: recipient sample about 28 days before transplant, after cytoreduction. Worth noting for this clone: Its target is not known.

Method: immunoSEQ multiplex PCR; TCRdb's copy keeps in-frame clones and lacks some. The sample yields over 25,000 clones, around three quarters seen once. This specimen was peripheral blood mononuclear cells, taken before stem cell transplant. This receptor was taken from a woman in her 30s with chronic myeloid leukemia. Some clones in this sample may be carry-over from other donors' samples. J is TRBJ2-5 and V is TRBV10-3; perhaps TRBD1 as D (6 bases). For the CDR3, the DNA is TGTGCCATCTCCTCCGGGGACAACCAAGAGACCCAGTACTTC. Encoded protein: CAISSGDNQETQYF.